This is a list of T cell receptor beta chains from one sample in a study of blood T cell repertoires in COVID-19. The table came from immunoSEQ multiplex PCR; TCRdb's copy has only in-frame clones and leaves some out. There are hundreds of thousands of clones in the sample; approximately 87% occur only once, and approximately 3% lies in the top ten. The sequenced sample consisted of PBMCs or T cells enriched from blood (not recorded which). These receptors were collected from a woman in her forties or fifties in a cohort exposed to, infected with or recovered from COVID-19 (not recorded which). Both conserved end residues are part of each CDR3. Fields, in order: clone size, V gene, D gene, J gene, CDR3 DNA, CDR3 protein. The D gene is left open where the match is weak. Clone size is shown for a subset of rows, as once, few, many or a class of expanded clone.

-	TRBV18	TRBD1	TRBJ2-7	TGTGCCAGCTCACCACAGGGACAGGGTAACGACGAGCAGTACTTC	CASSPQGQGNDEQYF
-	TRBV18	-	TRBJ1-6	TGTGCCAGCTCACCGAGTATAGGGGGAGATTCACCCCTCCACTTT	CASSPSIGGDSPLHF
-	TRBV4-1	-	TRBJ1-4	TGCGCCAGCAGCCAGGGACTTTCCCCCCGCGGTGAAAAACTGTTTTTT	CASSQGLSPRGEKLFF
few	TRBV11-1	TRBD1	TRBJ1-1	TGTGCCAGCAGCCCGACGGCCGGACAGGGGGCCTCTGAAGCTTTCTTT	CASSPTAGQGASEAFF
-	TRBV7-9	TRBD1	TRBJ2-1	TGTGCCAGCAGCAAAAGGAGACAGGGTTTGGGCAATGAGCAGTTCTTC	CASSKRRQGLGNEQFF
few	TRBV15	-	TRBJ2-7	TGTGCCACCAGCAGAGTAGGGGGAATCAACGAGCAGTACTTC	CATSRVGGINEQYF
-	TRBV19	-	TRBJ2-5	TGTGCCAGTAGTAGCGGACTGGTACAAGAGACCCAGTACTTC	CASSSGLVQETQYF
-	TRBV9	-	TRBJ2-5	TGTGCCAGCAGCAACTCCGGGACAACACAAGAGACCCAGTACTTC	CASSNSGTTQETQYF
-	TRBV27	-	TRBJ2-1	TGTGCCAGCAGTTTAATCAGATATCGGGGCAATGAGCAGTTCTTC	CASSLIRYRGNEQFF
-	TRBV5-1	-	TRBJ2-3	TGCGCCAGCAGCTTGGCTAGCCCCGATACGCAGTATTTT	CASSLASPDTQYF
-	TRBV30	-	TRBJ1-2	TGTGCCTGGAGGGAACCGGGACAACCTAACTATGGCTACACCTTC	CAWREPGQPNYGYTF
-	TRBV5-4	-	TRBJ2-5	TGTGCCAGCAGCTTGGCCGACAGGGAAGCGGGGACCCAGTACTTC	CASSLADREAGTQYF
-	TRBV7-6	TRBD2	TRBJ2-1	TGTGCCAGCAGCTTAGGATTGCGGGGGAGGGAAGAGCAGTTCTTC	CASSLGLRGREEQFF
-	TRBV25-1	TRBD2	TRBJ2-3	TGTGCCAGCAGGACTAGCGGGGGGCGACAGTATTTT	CASRTSGGRQYF
-	TRBV30	TRBD1	TRBJ1-2	TGTGCCTGGAGTGGGGGGGACAGGGCGCTCCCCTATGGCTACACCTTC	CAWSGGDRALPYGYTF
-	TRBV5-5	-	TRBJ2-2	TGTGCCAGCAGCTTGGAGTCAGCCCGGGCCGGGGAGCTGTTTTTT	CASSLESARAGELFF
-	TRBV5-1	TRBD1	TRBJ2-6	TGCGCCAGCAGCCCAACAGGGGGCTCTGGGGCCAACGTCCTGACTTTC	CASSPTGGSGANVLTF
once	TRBV14	-	TRBJ1-6	TGTGCCAGCAGCCAAGATTTCATACAGGGTGATTCACCCCTCCACTTT	CASSQDFIQGDSPLHF
-	TRBV2	-	TRBJ1-6	TGTGCCAGCAGTGAACGACAGCTTTATAATTCACCCCTCCACTTT	CASSERQLYNSPLHF
-	TRBV23-1	-	TRBJ2-7	TGCGCCAGCAGTCAATCGCCAGGCGAATCGCCCTACGAGCAGTACTTC	CASSQSPGESPYEQYF
-	TRBV18	TRBD1	TRBJ1-5	TGTGCCAGCTCATCAAACAGGGGGCGAGAATATAGCAATCAGCCCCAGCATTTT	CASSSNRGREYSNQPQHF
once	TRBV13	TRBD2	TRBJ2-1	TGTGCCAGTCGGCATGGGACTAGCGGGGGTAGCTCCTACAATGAGCAGTTCTTC	CASRHGTSGGSSYNEQFF
once	TRBV3-1/TRBV3-2	TRBD2	TRBJ2-3	TGTGCCAGCAGCCAAGAGCGGGGGGATACGCAGTATTTT	CASSQERGDTQYF
-	TRBV6-5	-	TRBJ1-1	TGTGCCAGCAGTTCCTCGGAATACAGGAACACTGAAGCTTTCTTT	CASSSSEYRNTEAFF
-	TRBV6-5	-	TRBJ1-2	TGTGCCAGCAGTTACTCATCAGGGAATGGCTACACCTTC	CASSYSSGNGYTF
-	TRBV12-5	-	TRBJ2-3	TGTGCTAGTGGTCCGACAGGGAGGCCAGATACGCAGTATTTT	CASGPTGRPDTQYF
-	TRBV4-2	-	TRBJ2-5	TGTGCCAGCAGCCCCGCGGGCGCTACGTGGGAGACCCAGTACTTC	CASSPAGATWETQYF
-	TRBV7-3	-	TRBJ2-7	TGTGCCAGCAGCTTCCTATGGGGGACTCACTACGAGCAGTACTTC	CASSFLWGTHYEQYF
-	TRBV5-1	TRBD2	TRBJ2-1	TGCGCCAGCAGCTGGGTTAGCGGGGGTTCCTACAATGAGCAGTTCTTC	CASSWVSGGSYNEQFF
-	TRBV10-3	TRBD1	TRBJ2-3	TGTGCCATCAGTGGAGGGGACAGGGGGGTAAGGGATACGCAGTATTTT	CAISGGDRGVRDTQYF
-	TRBV7-2	-	TRBJ2-7	TGTGCCAGCAGCCCCCGGGGGCGAGGGGGCGACGAGCAGTACTTC	CASSPRGRGGDEQYF
-	TRBV5-6	-	TRBJ1-2	TGTGCCAGCAGCCGCGGGAGTTCGTGGAGAGTTTGGCGATCCGCTGGCTACACCTTC	CASSRGSSWRVWRSAGYTF
-	TRBV27	TRBD1	TRBJ2-5	TGTGCCAGCAGTTCATGGACAGGGCAAGAGACCCAGTACTTC	CASSSWTGQETQYF
-	TRBV6-5	-	TRBJ1-1	TGTGCCAGCAGTTATCTTGGAGGGAGGAGCACTGAAGCTTTCTTT	CASSYLGGRSTEAFF
-	TRBV27	TRBD2	TRBJ2-7	TGTGCCAGCAGTGGTTACGGGGGGGCTGGGGCCTACGAGCAGTACTTC	CASSGYGGAGAYEQYF
-	TRBV5-4	TRBD1	TRBJ1-2	TGTGCCAGCAGCCCAGGGACAGGGGGTTACATTAACTATGGCTACACCTTC	CASSPGTGGYINYGYTF
once	TRBV29-1	-	TRBJ2-1	TGCAGCGTCCACGGGAGCCGGGGGGCATACAATGAGCAGTTCTTC	CSVHGSRGAYNEQFF
-	TRBV19	-	TRBJ2-2	TGTGCCAGTAGTCCTAACACCGGGGAGCTGTTTTTT	CASSPNTGELFF
-	TRBV2	-	TRBJ1-1	TGTGCCAGCAGTGATTGGGAGGGGGGTTTCACTGAAGCTTTCTTT	CASSDWEGGFTEAFF
-	TRBV5-1	TRBD1	TRBJ1-5	TGCGCCAGCAGCTTGGACGACAGGGATTATCAGCCCCAGCATTTT	CASSLDDRDYQPQHF
-	TRBV16	TRBD1	TRBJ2-7	TGTGCCAGCAGCCAGGCCCAGGGGGCTAACTACGAGCAGTACTTC	CASSQAQGANYEQYF
-	TRBV11-2	-	TRBJ1-1	TGTGCCAGCAGCCTCGAAGGAGGGCTGGGCACTGAAGCTTTCTTT	CASSLEGGLGTEAFF
-	TRBV7-2	-	TRBJ1-1	TGTGCCAGCAGCTTACAGAACACTGAAGCTTTCTTT	CASSLQNTEAFF
-	TRBV6-2/TRBV6-3	-	TRBJ2-4	TGTGCCAGCAGCTCGCAGGGTACCAAAAACATTCAGTACTTC	CASSSQGTKNIQYF
-	TRBV6-2/TRBV6-3	-	TRBJ1-3	TGTGCCAGCAGTCCAGGGGTCGGAACCTCCGGGGGAAACACCATATATTTT	CASSPGVGTSGGNTIYF
-	TRBV6-5	TRBD2	TRBJ2-2	TGTGCCAGCAACGGGGGGGCCGGGGAGCTGTTTTTT	CASNGGAGELFF